What follows are 20 T cell receptor beta chains derived from one specimen sequenced in a study of control samples from healthy donors and cancer patients. Data came from immunoSEQ multiplex PCR; TCRdb stores just in-frame clones and leaves some out. The sample has more than 50,000 clones; 85% are singletons. Input material: blood. These receptors were taken from a man between 35 and 55 years old in good health.

The rearrangement links TRBV2 to TRBJ1-4; no clear D. CDR3 length equals 14 residues. V was clipped by 6 bases and J by 3 bases, with 11 bases between them. The germline gives CDR1 SNHLY, CDR2 FYNNEI. As DNA, the CDR3 is TGTGCCAGCAGACCCCGGACCGCTAATGAAAAACTGTTTTTT. Translating it yields CASRPRTANEKLFF.

This chain joins TRBV3-1 (or the pseudogene TRBV3-2) and TRBJ1-4; a weak D match, TRBD1 (6 bases). The CDR3 consists of 16 residues. V was clipped by 1 base and J by 6 bases, with 15 bases between them. Per germline, CDR1 LGHDT and CDR2 YNNKEL (reference sequence). The CDR3 bases are TGTGCCAGCAGCCAAGGCTTAGGACAGATAGATGAAAAACTGTTTTTT. Translated: CASSQGLGQIDEKLFF.

This clone has more than one count but fewer than ten. The genes are TRBV2 and TRBJ1-2; D is unclear. The germline V and J ends were trimmed by 4 bases and 4 bases, with 7 bases remaining between them. CDR1 SNHLY and CDR2 FYNNEI come from the germline V gene. The CDR3 covers 12 residues. CDR3: CASSAQIYGYTF. CDR3 bases: TGTGCCAGCAGTGCCCAAATCTATGGCTACACCTTC.

The chain joins TRBV7-2 to TRBJ2-3; no firm D call. The CDR3 is made up of 14 amino acids. Trimming took 1 base from V and 0 from J, leaving 5 bases between them. From germline, CDR1 is SGHTA and CDR2 FQGNSA. CDR3 sequence: CASSLEASTDTQYF. In DNA, the CDR3 is TGTGCCAGCAGCTTAGAGGCAAGCACAGATACGCAGTATTTT.

The chain has TRBV3-1 (or the pseudogene TRBV3-2) and TRBJ2-3, with 10 nucleotides matching TRBD1. This CDR3 region has 16 residues. CDR1 is LGHDT, CDR2 YNNKEL, per germline (reference sequence). The trim removed 4 bases at V and 2 bases at J, leaving 6 bases unmatched. The CDR3 protein is CASSLDRGRITDTQYF. CDR3 nucleotide sequence: TGTGCCAGCAGCCTCGACAGGGGGCGAATCACAGATACGCAGTATTTT.

This clone was counted a single time. The rearrangement joins TRBV30 to TRBJ2-7; TRBD2 agrees at 11 bases. The CDR3 is 17 residues long. After removal of 4 bases from V and 2 bases from J, the junction contained 13 bases not matched to a gene. Germline lookup yields CDR1 GTSNPN and CDR2 SVGIG (reference sequence). CDR3 DNA sequence: TGTGCCTGGAACCCGGGGCTAGCGGGGGGCCTGGCCTACGAGCAGTACTTC. Its protein is CAWNPGLAGGLAYEQYF.

V usage is TRBV3-1 (or the pseudogene TRBV3-2) and J usage is TRBJ1-1, with no clear D. This CDR3 has 13 amino acids. Germline-derived CDR1 and CDR2 are LGHDT and YNNKEL (reference sequence). V was cut by 0 bases and J by 5 bases, with 7 bases left in between. The CDR3 DNA sequence: TGTGCCAGCAGCCAAGATACGAGGACTGAAGCTTTCTTT. This gives the protein CASSQDTRTEAFF.

V and J are TRBV19 and TRBJ2-1; 8 bases line up with TRBD2. In germline, CDR1 is LNHDA, CDR2 SQIVND (reference sequence). Unmatched junction bases numbered 5, after V lost 6 bases and J lost 7 bases. This CDR3 spans 13 amino acids. DNA of the CDR3: TGTGCCAGTAGAATTAGCGGGATTAATGAGCAGTTCTTC. This translates into CASRISGINEQFF.

J is TRBJ2-5 and V is TRBV5-1; TRBD2 matches 7 bases. CDR1 SGHRS and CDR2 YFSETQ come from the germline V gene. With 2 bases clipped from V and 3 bases from J, the junction kept 4 bases outside the gene matches. This CDR3 has 14 residues. CDR3 loop: CASSFGAGEETQYF. CDR3 bases: TGCGCCAGCAGCTTTGGGGCGGGAGAAGAGACCCAGTACTTC.

This chain connects TRBV30 to TRBJ2-7; unclear D gene. The germline V and J ends were trimmed by 5 bases and 5 bases, with 13 bases remaining between them. The CDR3 consists of 12 residues. Germline CDR1 reads GTSNPN; CDR2 reads SVGIG (reference sequence). CDR3 sequence (DNA): TGTGCCTGGGACCGGTCCTACGACGAGCAGTACTTC. This translates into CAWDRSYDEQYF. Complete variable domain (other parts from reference TRBV30 and TRBJ2-7): SQTIHQWPATLVQPVGSPLSLECTVEGTSNPNLYWYRQAAGRGLQLLFYSVGIGQISSEVPQNLSASRPQDRQFILSSKKLLLSDSGFYLCAWDRSYDEQYFGPGTRLTVT.

V gene TRBV27 combines with J gene TRBJ1-6; maybe TRBD1 (5 bases). V gave up 1 base and J gave up 8 bases, with 24 bases separating them. The CDR3 totals 19 residues. Germline-derived CDR1 and CDR2 are MNHEY and SMNVEV (reference sequence). The CDR3 sequence is CASSLLPPERGFYDSPLHF. The CDR3, as DNA: TGTGCCAGCAGTTTATTGCCACCAGAAAGGGGTTTTTATGATTCACCCCTCCACTTT.

The chain couples TRBV24-1 to TRBJ2-7; D perhaps matches TRBD1 (6 bases). Germline V gene data show CDR1 as KGHDR and CDR2 as SFDVKD. V was trimmed by 4 bases and J by 1 base, leaving 10 bases between them. The CDR3 spans 14 residues. This CDR3 is CATSDSTGSYEQYF. As DNA, the CDR3 is TGTGCCACCAGTGACTCGACAGGTTCCTACGAGCAGTACTTC.

This clone has just one count. CDR3 protein: CASNLGQGRQETQYF. The CDR3 nucleotides are TGTGCCAGCAACCTCGGACAGGGACGACAAGAGACCCAGTACTTC. This chain uses TRBV19 with TRBJ2-5, with TRBD1 identical over 8 bases. V lost 9 bases and J lost 2; bases outside the gene matches: 11. This CDR3 is 15 amino acids long. Germline CDR1 and CDR2: LNHDA and SQIVND (reference sequence).

CDR3 bases: TGTGCCAGTAGACCAAGGACAGGGTTATACAATGAGCAGTTCTTC. The encoded protein is CASRPRTGLYNEQFF. This chain uses TRBV19 with TRBJ2-1; 8 positions match TRBD1. The germline V gene has CDR1 LNHDA and CDR2 SQIVND (reference sequence). This CDR3 has 15 residues. Trimming removed 6 bases from V and 4 bases from J; junction bases left unmatched: 8.

This clone appeared a few times. The genes are TRBV19 and TRBJ1-6, with TRBD1 as a possible D gene (5 bases). The length of the CDR3 is 15 residues. Looked up from germline, CDR1 is LNHDA and CDR2 is SQIVND (reference sequence). V was trimmed by 11 bases and J by 5 bases, leaving 19 bases between them. The CDR3 sequence: CASSRARVNNSPLHF. CDR3 DNA: TGTGCCTCCAGTAGGGCCAGGGTGAATAATTCACCCCTCCACTTT.

The gene calls are TRBV28 and TRBJ1-3; 9 bases agree with TRBD1. Germline CDR1 is MDHEN and CDR2 is SYDVKM. This CDR3 is 14 amino acids long. Trimming took 6 bases from V and 3 from J; bases not matched to a gene: 3. As DNA, the CDR3 is TGTGCCAGCAGAGAGGGACAGGGTGGAAACACCATATATTTT. It is translated as CASREGQGGNTIYF.

The chain links TRBV28 to TRBJ2-7; tentative D call: TRBD1 (6 bases). Germline CDR1 reads MDHEN; CDR2 reads SYDVKM. Trimming left V 6 bases short and J 2 bases short, with 11 bases between. The CDR3 consists of 13 residues. The CDR3 is CASSNTGPYEQYF. The DNA of the CDR3 is TGTGCCAGCAGCAATACAGGGCCCTACGAGCAGTACTTC.

The chain has TRBV2 and TRBJ1-2; TRBD1 aligns across 7 bases. V lost 9 bases, J lost 3 bases, and 7 bases stayed unmatched. The CDR3 has 13 residues. Germline CDR1 is SNHLY and CDR2 is FYNNEI. CDR3 sequence: CARGQVRDYGYTF. CDR3 in DNA: TGTGCCAGAGGACAGGTCCGGGACTATGGCTACACCTTC.

Here the CDR3 DNA reads TGTGCCAGCAGCTTAACTAGCGGAGAGACCCAGTACTTC. It specifies CASSLTSGETQYF. This chain links TRBV7-3 with TRBJ2-5, with a possible D match to TRBD2 (6 bases). CDR3 length equals 13 residues. V shed 0 bases and J shed 4 bases, with 6 bases lying between them. The germline V gene has CDR1 SGHTA and CDR2 FQGTGA.

The rearrangement joins TRBV2 to TRBJ2-3; D unclear. Trimming stripped 3 bases from V and 0 bases from J, with 13 bases between. CDR3 length equals 16 residues. Germline V gene lookup returns CDR1 SNHLY and CDR2 FYNNEI. CDR3 in amino acids: CASSDYMPASTDTQYF. In DNA form, the CDR3 reads TGTGCCAGCAGTGATTATATGCCTGCTAGCACAGATACGCAGTATTTT. Combining the CDR3 with reference TRBV2 and TRBJ2-3 gives the whole variable domain EPEVTQTPSHQVTQMGQEVILRCVPISNHLYFYWYRQILGQKVEFLVSFYNNEISEKSEIFDDQFSVERPDGSNFTLKIRSTKLEDSAMYFCASSDYMPASTDTQYFGPGTRLTVL.